This TCR beta chain is from a study of shared T cell receptors in the human thymus. V was pared by 5 bases and J by 8 bases, with 5 bases of the junction left unmatched. CDR1 is MDHEN and CDR2 is SYDVKM in the germline V gene. There are 14 residues in the CDR3. TCRdb's table, derived via immunoSEQ multiplex PCR, lists solely in-frame clones and lacks some. The table shows about 660,000 clones, with roughly 90% occurring only once. These data were likewise used in another study, on human thymus T cells. That study adds: Thymic samples were excised during corrective heart operations.

This rearrangement joins TRBV28 to TRBJ1-4; 10 bases agree with TRBD1. The clonotype comes from a boy under three years old with a congenital heart defect. Sequences were obtained from thymocytes. The CDR3 bases are TGTGCCAGCAGTCCAGACAGGGGGCCGGAAAAACTGTTTTTT. Protein sequence: CASSPDRGPEKLFF.